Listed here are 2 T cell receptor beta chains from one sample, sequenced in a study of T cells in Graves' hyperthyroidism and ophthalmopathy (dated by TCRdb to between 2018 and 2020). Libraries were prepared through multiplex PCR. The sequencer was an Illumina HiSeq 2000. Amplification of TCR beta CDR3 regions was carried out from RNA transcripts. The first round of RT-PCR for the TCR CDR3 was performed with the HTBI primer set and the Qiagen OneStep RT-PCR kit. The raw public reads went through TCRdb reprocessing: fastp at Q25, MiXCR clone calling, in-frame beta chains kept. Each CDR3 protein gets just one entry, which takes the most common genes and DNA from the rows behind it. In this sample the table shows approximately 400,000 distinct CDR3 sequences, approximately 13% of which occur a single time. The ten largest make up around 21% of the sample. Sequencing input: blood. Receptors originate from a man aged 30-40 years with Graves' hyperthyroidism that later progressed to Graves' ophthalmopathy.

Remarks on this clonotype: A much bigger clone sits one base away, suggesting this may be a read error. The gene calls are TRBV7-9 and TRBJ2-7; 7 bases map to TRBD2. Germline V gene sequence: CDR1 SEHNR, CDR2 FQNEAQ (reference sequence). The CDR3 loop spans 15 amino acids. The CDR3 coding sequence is TGTGCCAGCAGCTCGACCGGCGGGAGCTCCTACGAGCAGCACTTC. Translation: CASSSTGGSSYEQHF.

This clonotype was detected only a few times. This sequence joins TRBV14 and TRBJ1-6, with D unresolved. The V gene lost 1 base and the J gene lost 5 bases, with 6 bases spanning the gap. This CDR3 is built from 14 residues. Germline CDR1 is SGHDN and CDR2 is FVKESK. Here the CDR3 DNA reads TGTGCCAGCAGCCAAGTAAGGGATAATTCACCCCTCCACTTT. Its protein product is CASSQVRDNSPLHF.